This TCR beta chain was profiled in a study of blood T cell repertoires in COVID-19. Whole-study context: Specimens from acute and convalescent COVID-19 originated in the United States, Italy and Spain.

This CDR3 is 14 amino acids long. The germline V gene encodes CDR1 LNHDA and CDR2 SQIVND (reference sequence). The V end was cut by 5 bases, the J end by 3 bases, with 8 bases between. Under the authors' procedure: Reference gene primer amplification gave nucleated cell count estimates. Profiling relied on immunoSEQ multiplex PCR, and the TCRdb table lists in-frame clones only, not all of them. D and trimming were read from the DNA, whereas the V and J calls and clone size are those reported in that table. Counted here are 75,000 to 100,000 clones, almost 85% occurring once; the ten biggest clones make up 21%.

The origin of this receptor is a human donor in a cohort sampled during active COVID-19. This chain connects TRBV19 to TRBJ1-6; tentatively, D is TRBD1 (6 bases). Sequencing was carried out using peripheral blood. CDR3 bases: TGTGCCAGTAGTGTGGGACACTATAATTCACCCCTCCACTTT. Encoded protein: CASSVGHYNSPLHF.